This TCR beta chain derives from a study of T cell responses to AZD1222 COVID-19 vaccine. This CDR3 contains 19 residues. Germline lookup yields CDR1 SGDLS and CDR2 YYNGEE. V was cut by 3 bases and J by 2 bases, with 26 bases left in between. This clone was counted once. Antigen: not known. Whole-study findings and limits: White British ancestry dominated among donors, who included more females, and clonal diversity was possibly underestimated. No repertoire was sampled before or during the peak T cell response, only after it. Recipients of AZD1222 seropositive at baseline numbered only 6 or 7.

Sequenced by immunoSEQ multiplex PCR; TCRdb stores in-frame clones only, minus some. The top ten hold 4% to 5.5% of the sample, which has about 120,000 clones, around 91% seen once. Sequencing was performed on peripheral blood, taken on day 0 of MenACWY control vaccination. The source of this sequence is an adult in good health. V is TRBV9 and J is TRBJ1-2; no clear D gene. CDR3 nucleotide sequence: TGTGCCAGCAGCGCCAATGGTCAACTGGGTTTTCCTCTAAACTATGGCTACACCTTC. Amino acid sequence: CASSANGQLGFPLNYGYTF.